The text below deals with one T cell receptor beta chain. Its antigen remains unidentified. Time point here: cycle 4 day 1 (C4D1), after about 6 weeks of nivolumab. Each patient experienced a relapse that followed autologous stem cell transplantation, and brentuximab vedotin exposure varied. Profiled with immunoSEQ multiplex PCR; TCRdb holds only in-frame clones, not every one. The data contain about 38,000 clones, 70% to 85% of them singletons. Trimming cost V 4 bases and J 2 bases, with 15 bases left between them. Germline V gives CDR1 MDHEN, CDR2 SYDVKM. CDR3 length equals 15 residues. The data belong to a study of PD-1 blockade in classical Hodgkin lymphoma. Study results and limitations: The origin of the repertoire differences remains undefined, with disease activity or prior therapy as possible causes.

This clonotype was obtained from a human donor with classical Hodgkin lymphoma. The genes are TRBV28 and TRBJ2-7; D might be TRBD1 or TRBD2, each matching 6 bases. Sample: peripheral blood mononuclear cells (PBMCs), taken before the fourth cycle of nivolumab. In DNA form, the CDR3 reads TGTGCCAGCAGTTCCCCCGGGGGCCCCACCTACGAGCAGTACTTC. Translated: CASSSPGGPTYEQYF.